The rows below give T cell receptor beta chains drawn from one sample of a study of CD8 T cells in ankylosing spondylitis. TCRdb analysed the 5' RACE reads with MiXCR anew, one entry per CDR3 protein. The profile shows more than 650,000 distinct CDR3 sequences, about 12% of them singletons. The specimen was blood, either unsorted or a sorted T cell fraction (not recorded which). The receptors derive from a male donor with ankylosing spondylitis. The CDR3 runs from the conserved cysteine through the conserved F or W. The order of the fields is CDR3 length, V gene, clone size, D gene, J gene, CDR3 DNA, CDR3 protein. A D gene is named only where the DNA matches it firmly. The size of a clone is reported for some rows only, either as once, few or many, or as a class for expanded clones.

length: 14
V: TRBV6-1
size: -
D: -
J: TRBJ2-3
DNA: TGTGCCAGCAGACCCCTCGCGCGCGGGGATACGCAGTATTTT
CDR3: CASRPLARGDTQYF

length: 14
V: TRBV4-1
size: -
D: -
J: TRBJ1-3
DNA: TGCGCCAGCAGACAGGGTTTATCTGGAAACACCATATATTTT
CDR3: CASRQGLSGNTIYF

length: 19
V: TRBV6-2/TRBV6-3
size: -
D: -
J: TRBJ1-5
DNA: TGTGCCAGCAGTTACTTTTCAATCCCCGGGACGAGGAGGGATCAGCCCCAGCATTTT
CDR3: CASSYFSIPGTRRDQPQHF

length: 16
V: TRBV9
size: -
D: -
J: TRBJ2-1
DNA: TGTGCCAGCAGCCCCAACCCAGCGCCGGAATACAATGAGCAGTTCTTC
CDR3: CASSPNPAPEYNEQFF

length: 17
V: TRBV4-3
size: few
D: -
J: TRBJ2-1
DNA: TGCGCCAGCAGCCGTAGACCCGAGACAGGAACTTACAATGAGCAGTTCTTC
CDR3: CASSRRPETGTYNEQFF

length: 13
V: TRBV5-5
size: once
D: TRBD1
J: TRBJ1-2
DNA: TGTGCCAGCAGCCAAACAGGGGGCAATGGCTACACCTTC
CDR3: CASSQTGGNGYTF

length: 15
V: TRBV20-1
size: -
D: TRBD2
J: TRBJ2-7
DNA: TGCAGTGCTAGAGATCCCGGGAGGGACCAGTACGAGCAGTACTTC
CDR3: CSARDPGRDQYEQYF

length: 13
V: TRBV10-3
size: -
D: -
J: TRBJ1-2
DNA: TGTGCCATCAGTGAACGGGAACTTGGGGGCTACACCTTC
CDR3: CAISERELGGYTF

length: 15
V: TRBV7-2
size: few
D: -
J: TRBJ2-7
DNA: TGTGCCAGCAGCCCGGGGGTCTGGTTGGGGTGGGAGCAGTACTTC
CDR3: CASSPGVWLGWEQYF

length: 14
V: TRBV15
size: -
D: -
J: TRBJ1-1
DNA: TGTGCCACCAGCAGAGCTGGCCTCGTCCCGGGAGCTTTCTTT
CDR3: CATSRAGLVPGAFF

length: 17
V: TRBV9
size: -
D: TRBD1
J: TRBJ2-3
DNA: TGTGCCAGCAGCGTAGCCCCCACCGGGACAGGGCAAGATACGCAGTATTTT
CDR3: CASSVAPTGTGQDTQYF

length: 15
V: TRBV7-2
size: -
D: TRBD1
J: TRBJ2-7
DNA: TGTGCCAGCACACCCCGGGACAGGGGTTATGAGGAGCAGTACTTC
CDR3: CASTPRDRGYEEQYF

length: 16
V: TRBV5-4
size: -
D: -
J: TRBJ1-1
DNA: TGTGCCAGCAGCCCCGGACTGGGGTCGATGAACACTGAAGCTTTCTTT
CDR3: CASSPGLGSMNTEAFF

length: 15
V: TRBV20-1
size: few
D: TRBD1
J: TRBJ2-2
DNA: TGCAGTGCTGCTACAGGGGGTTGGGACACCGGGGAGCTGTTTTTT
CDR3: CSAATGGWDTGELFF

length: 16
V: TRBV27
size: -
D: -
J: TRBJ1-6
DNA: TGTGCCAGCAGTTCGACTAAAAGCTCCTATAATTCACCCCTCCACTTT
CDR3: CASSSTKSSYNSPLHF

length: 15
V: TRBV30
size: -
D: -
J: TRBJ2-3
DNA: TGTGCCTGGAGAGTAAAAGGTATCAGCACAGATACGCAGTATTTT
CDR3: CAWRVKGISTDTQYF